A selection of T cell receptor beta chains follows, all from one sample in a study of T cells in Graves' hyperthyroidism and ophthalmopathy. One entry per CDR3 protein results from TCRdb running MiXCR on the multiplex PCR reads. Seen here are about 130,000 distinct CDR3 sequences, more than 20% observed once, and the top ten hold about two thirds. The sequenced sample was blood. These receptors were collected from a woman aged 50 to 60 with Graves' hyperthyroidism that later progressed to Graves' ophthalmopathy. CDR3s include the opening cysteine and the closing phenylalanine or tryptophan. A D gene is named only where the DNA matches it firmly. Size values are once, few and many counts, or a class for expanded clones, and some rows have none.

V gene: TRBV29-1; clone size: many; J gene: TRBJ1-1; D gene: -; CDR3 DNA: TGCAGCGTAAAGGGGGGAACCGAAGCTTTCTTT; CDR3 protein: CSVKGGTEAFF
V gene: TRBV2; clone size: many; J gene: TRBJ1-5; D gene: -; CDR3 DNA: TGTGCCAGCAGTGAGGGAGGGGGTAGTCAGCCCCAGCATTTT; CDR3 protein: CASSEGGGSQPQHF
V gene: TRBV2; clone size: -; J gene: TRBJ2-3; D gene: -; CDR3 DNA: TGTGCCAGCAGCCGGTCAGGGATAACAGATACGCAGTATTTT; CDR3 protein: CASSRSGITDTQYF
V gene: TRBV5-1; clone size: -; J gene: TRBJ1-2; D gene: -; CDR3 DNA: TGCGCCAGCAGCTTGGCCCCAGGGAACTATGGCTACACCTTC; CDR3 protein: CASSLAPGNYGYTF
V gene: TRBV20-1; clone size: many; J gene: TRBJ1-1; D gene: -; CDR3 DNA: TGCAGTGCTCCCGTTAAGGGTCTGGAACCCCTGAACACTGAAGCTTTCTTT; CDR3 protein: CSAPVKGLEPLNTEAFF
V gene: TRBV7-9; clone size: many; J gene: TRBJ2-5; D gene: -; CDR3 DNA: TGTGCCAGCAGCTTAGAAACGGCCGTCGGATCACGAGAGACCCAGTACTTC; CDR3 protein: CASSLETAVGSRETQYF
V gene: TRBV29-1; clone size: many; J gene: TRBJ2-1; D gene: TRBD2; CDR3 DNA: TGCAGCGGGACGGGTGATAGCGGGAGGTTAAGCTCCTACAATGAGCAGTTCTTC; CDR3 protein: CSGTGDSGRLSSYNEQFF
V gene: TRBV6-2/TRBV6-3; clone size: many; J gene: TRBJ2-7; D gene: -; CDR3 DNA: TGTGCCAGCGAGGGGGGGAGGCTCGAGCAGTACTTC; CDR3 protein: CASEGGRLEQYF
V gene: TRBV7-9; clone size: few; J gene: TRBJ1-2; D gene: TRBD1; CDR3 DNA: TGTGCCAGCAGCCCTGACAGGGTTGTTGGCTACACCTTC; CDR3 protein: CASSPDRVVGYTF
V gene: TRBV3-1; clone size: many; J gene: TRBJ2-7; D gene: -; CDR3 DNA: TGTGCCAGCAGCCAAGTTTTGCACTACGAGCAGTACTTC; CDR3 protein: CASSQVLHYEQYF
V gene: TRBV2; clone size: -; J gene: TRBJ2-1; D gene: -; CDR3 DNA: TGTGCCAGCAGTGAAGCGGACAATGAGCAGTTCTTC; CDR3 protein: CASSEADNEQFF
V gene: TRBV20-1; clone size: -; J gene: TRBJ1-3; D gene: -; CDR3 DNA: TGCAGTGCTAGAGCGAGGGGACCAGGAAACACCATATATTTT; CDR3 protein: CSARARGPGNTIYF
V gene: TRBV28; clone size: many; J gene: TRBJ2-5; D gene: -; CDR3 DNA: TGTGCCACCTCCCAGGGAGGAGGCCCGTACCAAGAGACCCAGTACTTC; CDR3 protein: CATSQGGGPYQETQYF
V gene: TRBV3-1; clone size: many; J gene: TRBJ1-6; D gene: -; CDR3 DNA: TGTGCCAGCAGCCAGACCAGTGATTCACCCCTCCACTTT; CDR3 protein: CASSQTSDSPLHF
V gene: TRBV28; clone size: -; J gene: TRBJ2-2; D gene: TRBD1; CDR3 DNA: TGTGCCAGCAGTTTATGGAATGGACAGGGGGCTGACACCGGGGAGCTGTTTTTT; CDR3 protein: CASSLWNGQGADTGELFF
V gene: TRBV28; clone size: many; J gene: TRBJ2-7; D gene: -; CDR3 DNA: TGTGCCAGCAACTCCTATCTAGTGTTCACCTACGAGCAGTACTTC; CDR3 protein: CASNSYLVFTYEQYF
V gene: TRBV28; clone size: many; J gene: TRBJ1-5; D gene: TRBD1; CDR3 DNA: TGTGCCAGCAGTTCGGACAGGGAGAACGGTCAGCCCCAGCATTTT; CDR3 protein: CASSSDRENGQPQHF
V gene: TRBV15; clone size: -; J gene: TRBJ2-1; D gene: -; CDR3 DNA: TGTGCCACCAGCAGAGAGGACAGATACAATGAGCAGTTCTTC; CDR3 protein: CATSREDRYNEQFF
V gene: TRBV10-3; clone size: -; J gene: TRBJ2-7; D gene: -; CDR3 DNA: TGTGCCATCAGCTCCGGGCCCCGCGCAAACTACGAGCAGTACTTC; CDR3 protein: CAISSGPRANYEQYF
V gene: TRBV30; clone size: -; J gene: TRBJ2-2; D gene: TRBD2; CDR3 DNA: TGTGCCTGGAGTGTACTGACTAGCGGTGTCACCGGGGAGCTGTTTTTT; CDR3 protein: CAWSVLTSGVTGELFF
V gene: TRBV12-3/TRBV12-4; clone size: many; J gene: TRBJ1-1; D gene: TRBD1; CDR3 DNA: TGTGCCAGCAGTCAGGGGGCTCGGGGCACTGAAGCTTTCTTT; CDR3 protein: CASSQGARGTEAFF
V gene: TRBV6-1; clone size: many; J gene: TRBJ1-5; D gene: -; CDR3 DNA: TGTGCCAGCACGGGGGGGGCGGGGAGCAATCAGCCCCAGCATTTT; CDR3 protein: CASTGGAGSNQPQHF
V gene: TRBV11-3; clone size: many; J gene: TRBJ2-1; D gene: TRBD2; CDR3 DNA: TGTGCCAGCAGCTTAGATCTTATGGCGGGAGAAAACAATGAGCAGTTCTTC; CDR3 protein: CASSLDLMAGENNEQFF
V gene: TRBV7-6; clone size: few; J gene: TRBJ1-6; D gene: TRBD1; CDR3 DNA: TGTGCCAGCAGCTTTCGGACAGGGGATAATTCACCCCTCCACTTT; CDR3 protein: CASSFRTGDNSPLHF
V gene: TRBV27; clone size: -; J gene: TRBJ2-3; D gene: TRBD2; CDR3 DNA: TGTGCCAGCAGTTTATATCGCGGGAGGGGCACAGATACGCAGTATTTT; CDR3 protein: CASSLYRGRGTDTQYF
V gene: TRBV10-3; clone size: -; J gene: TRBJ1-1; D gene: -; CDR3 DNA: TGTGCCATCAGTGAGGAAGGGTCCACTGAAGCTTTCTTT; CDR3 protein: CAISEEGSTEAFF
V gene: TRBV6-6; clone size: few; J gene: TRBJ2-6; D gene: TRBD2; CDR3 DNA: TGTGCCAGCAGTTACTTCCTAGCGGGAGCTTCGGGGGCCAACGTCCTGACTTTC; CDR3 protein: CASSYFLAGASGANVLTF
V gene: TRBV18; clone size: many; J gene: TRBJ2-7; D gene: TRBD2; CDR3 DNA: TGTGCCAGCTCACCAGGCGGGAGAGTGGGGGAGCAGTACTTC; CDR3 protein: CASSPGGRVGEQYF
V gene: TRBV20-1; clone size: many; J gene: TRBJ2-1; D gene: TRBD2; CDR3 DNA: TGCAGTGCTAGCGGGGCTAGCGGGGTTCTTAACAATGAGCAGTTCTTC; CDR3 protein: CSASGASGVLNNEQFF
V gene: TRBV20-1; clone size: -; J gene: TRBJ1-6; D gene: -; CDR3 DNA: TGCAGTGCCGTCATCCTGGAGGTCTCACGTTCACCCCTCCACTTT; CDR3 protein: CSAVILEVSRSPLHF
V gene: TRBV28; clone size: -; J gene: TRBJ1-3; D gene: -; CDR3 DNA: TGTGCCAGCAGTTTTCCGACCTCTGGAAACACCATATATTTT; CDR3 protein: CASSFPTSGNTIYF
V gene: TRBV10-2; clone size: -; J gene: TRBJ2-7; D gene: TRBD1; CDR3 DNA: TGCGCCAGCAGTGCACAGACAGGGGGCATCTACGAGCAGTACTTC; CDR3 protein: CASSAQTGGIYEQYF
V gene: TRBV28; clone size: many; J gene: TRBJ2-7; D gene: -; CDR3 DNA: TGTGCCAGCAATAGGGGGATAAGCGAGCAGTACTTC; CDR3 protein: CASNRGISEQYF
V gene: TRBV2; clone size: many; J gene: TRBJ2-3; D gene: TRBD1; CDR3 DNA: TGTGCCAGCAGAGCTACAGGGGTCACAGATACGCAGTATTTT; CDR3 protein: CASRATGVTDTQYF
V gene: TRBV5-1; clone size: many; J gene: TRBJ2-1; D gene: -; CDR3 DNA: TGCGCCAGCAGCTTGTCGGGAGGACAGAACAATGAGCAGTTCTTC; CDR3 protein: CASSLSGGQNNEQFF
V gene: TRBV5-1; clone size: many; J gene: TRBJ1-4; D gene: -; CDR3 DNA: TGCGCCAGCAGCAGTGGACGGATAGCAACTAATGAAAAACTGTTTTTT; CDR3 protein: CASSSGRIATNEKLFF
V gene: TRBV19; clone size: -; J gene: TRBJ2-2; D gene: -; CDR3 DNA: TGTGCCAGTAGTGTGGAGAGGGTGACGAACACCGGGGAGCTGTTTTTT; CDR3 protein: CASSVERVTNTGELFF
V gene: TRBV19; clone size: few; J gene: TRBJ2-2; D gene: TRBD2; CDR3 DNA: TGTGCCAGTACCCGACTCCGACTAGCGGGAGACGGACAGGACACCGGGGAGCTGTTTTTT; CDR3 protein: CASTRLRLAGDGQDTGELFF
V gene: TRBV15; clone size: many; J gene: TRBJ1-1; D gene: -; CDR3 DNA: TGTGCCACCAGCAGAGAGGGATTGGACACTGAAGCTTTCTTT; CDR3 protein: CATSREGLDTEAFF
V gene: TRBV24-1; clone size: -; J gene: TRBJ2-1; D gene: TRBD1; CDR3 DNA: TGTGCCACCAGTGCCACAGACAGGGGCAATGAGCAGTTCTTC; CDR3 protein: CATSATDRGNEQFF
V gene: TRBV30; clone size: many; J gene: TRBJ1-3; D gene: -; CDR3 DNA: TGTGCCTGGAGTAAGGGGGACACCATATATTTT; CDR3 protein: CAWSKGDTIYF
V gene: TRBV19; clone size: -; J gene: TRBJ2-4; D gene: -; CDR3 DNA: TGTGCCAGTAGTATAGGCCCCGGGGCCGAACTAGCCAAAAACATTCAGTACTTC; CDR3 protein: CASSIGPGAELAKNIQYF
V gene: TRBV12-3/TRBV12-4; clone size: many; J gene: TRBJ1-1; D gene: -; CDR3 DNA: TGTGCCAGCATAGGGGTTGGAAGGAAAGCTTTCTTT; CDR3 protein: CASIGVGRKAFF
V gene: TRBV15; clone size: many; J gene: TRBJ2-7; D gene: -; CDR3 DNA: TGTGCCACCGTCGTGCGGGACTGGAGGGTAGAGCAGTACTTC; CDR3 protein: CATVVRDWRVEQYF
V gene: TRBV4-1; clone size: many; J gene: TRBJ2-3; D gene: -; CDR3 DNA: TGCGCCAGCAGCCAAGGGCAGGAGCTAGCTACAGATACGCAGTATTTT; CDR3 protein: CASSQGQELATDTQYF